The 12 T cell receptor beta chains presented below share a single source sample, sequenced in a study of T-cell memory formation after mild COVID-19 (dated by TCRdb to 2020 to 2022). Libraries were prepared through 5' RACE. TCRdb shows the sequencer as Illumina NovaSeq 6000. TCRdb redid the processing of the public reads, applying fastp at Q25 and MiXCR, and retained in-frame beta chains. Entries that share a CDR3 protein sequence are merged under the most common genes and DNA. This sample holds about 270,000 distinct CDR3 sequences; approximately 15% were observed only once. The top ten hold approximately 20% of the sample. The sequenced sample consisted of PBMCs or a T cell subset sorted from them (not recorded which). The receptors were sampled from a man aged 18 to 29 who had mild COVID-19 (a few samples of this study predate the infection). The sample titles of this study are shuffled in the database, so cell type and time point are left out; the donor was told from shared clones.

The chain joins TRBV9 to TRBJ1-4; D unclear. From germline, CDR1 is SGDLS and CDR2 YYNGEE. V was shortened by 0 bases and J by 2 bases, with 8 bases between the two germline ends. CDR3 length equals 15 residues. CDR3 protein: CASSVGLATNEKLFF. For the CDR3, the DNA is TGTGCCAGCAGCGTAGGCCTCGCCACTAATGAAAAACTGTTTTTT.

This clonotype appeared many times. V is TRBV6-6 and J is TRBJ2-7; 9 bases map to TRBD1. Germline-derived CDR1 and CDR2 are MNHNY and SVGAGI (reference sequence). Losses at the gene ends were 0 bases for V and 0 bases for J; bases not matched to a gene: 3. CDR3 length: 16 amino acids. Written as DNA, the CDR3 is TGTGCCAGCAGTTACTCCCGGGACAGGGTCTCCTACGAGCAGTACTTC. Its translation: CASSYSRDRVSYEQYF.

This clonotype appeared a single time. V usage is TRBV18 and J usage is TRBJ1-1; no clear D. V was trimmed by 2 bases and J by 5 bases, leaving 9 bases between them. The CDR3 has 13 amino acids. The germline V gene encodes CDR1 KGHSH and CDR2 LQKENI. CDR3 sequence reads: CASSPALETEAFF. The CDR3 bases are TGTGCCAGCTCACCAGCCCTCGAAACTGAAGCTTTCTTT.

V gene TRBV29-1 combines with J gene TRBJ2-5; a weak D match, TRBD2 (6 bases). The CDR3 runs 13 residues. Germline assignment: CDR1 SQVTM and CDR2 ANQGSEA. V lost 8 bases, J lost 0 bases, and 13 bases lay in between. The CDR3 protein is CSLGGGDQETQYF. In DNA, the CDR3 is TGCAGCTTGGGGGGTGGGGACCAAGAGACCCAGTACTTC. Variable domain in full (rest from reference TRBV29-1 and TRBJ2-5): SAVISQKPSRDICQRGTSLTIQCQVDSQVTMMFWYRQQPGQSLTLIATANQGSEATYESGFVIDKFPISRPNLTFSTLTVSNMSPEDSSIYLCSLGGGDQETQYFGPGTRLLVL.

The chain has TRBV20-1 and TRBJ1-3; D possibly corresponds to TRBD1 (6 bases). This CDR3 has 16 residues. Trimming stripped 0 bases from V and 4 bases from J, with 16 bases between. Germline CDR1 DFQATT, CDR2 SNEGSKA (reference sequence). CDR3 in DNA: TGCAGTGCTAGAGAAGTGGACTCAGGGGAAGGAAACACCATATATTTT. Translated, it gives CSAREVDSGEGNTIYF.

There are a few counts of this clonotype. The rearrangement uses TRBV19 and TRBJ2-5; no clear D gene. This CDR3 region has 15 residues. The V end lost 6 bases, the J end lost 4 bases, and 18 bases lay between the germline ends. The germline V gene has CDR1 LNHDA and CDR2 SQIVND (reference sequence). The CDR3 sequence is CASSSSASLGETQYF. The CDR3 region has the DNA TGTGCCAGTAGCTCGTCAGCCTCCCTCGGAGAGACCCAGTACTTC. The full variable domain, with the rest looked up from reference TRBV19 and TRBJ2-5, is DGGITQSPKYLFRKEGQNVTLSCEQNLNHDAMYWYRQDPGQGLRLIYYSQIVNDFQKGDIAEGYSVSREKKESFPLTVTSAQKNPTAFYLCASSSSASLGETQYFGPGTRLLVL.

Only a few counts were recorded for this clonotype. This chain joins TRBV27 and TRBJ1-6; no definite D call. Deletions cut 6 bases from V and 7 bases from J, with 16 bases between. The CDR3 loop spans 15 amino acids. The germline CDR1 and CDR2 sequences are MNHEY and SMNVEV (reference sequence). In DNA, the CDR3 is TGTGCCAGCAGGGCCGGGTGGGCTCGAAATTCACCCCTCCACTTT. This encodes CASRAGWARNSPLHF.

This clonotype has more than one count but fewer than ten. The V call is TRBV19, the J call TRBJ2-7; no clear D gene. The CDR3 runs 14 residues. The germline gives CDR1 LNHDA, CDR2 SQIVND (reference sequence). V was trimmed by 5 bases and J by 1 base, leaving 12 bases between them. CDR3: CASSAGSGSYEQYF. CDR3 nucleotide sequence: TGTGCCAGTAGTGCCGGCTCAGGTTCCTACGAGCAGTACTTC.

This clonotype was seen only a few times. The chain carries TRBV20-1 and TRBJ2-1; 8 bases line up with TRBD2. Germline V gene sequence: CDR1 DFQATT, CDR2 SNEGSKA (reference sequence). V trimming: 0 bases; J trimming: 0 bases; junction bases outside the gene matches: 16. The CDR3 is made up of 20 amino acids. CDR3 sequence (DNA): TGCAGTGCTAGAGATCCTACCGGCGGGGGGCCGAGGAGCTCCTACAATGAGCAGTTCTTC. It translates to CSARDPTGGGPRSSYNEQFF.

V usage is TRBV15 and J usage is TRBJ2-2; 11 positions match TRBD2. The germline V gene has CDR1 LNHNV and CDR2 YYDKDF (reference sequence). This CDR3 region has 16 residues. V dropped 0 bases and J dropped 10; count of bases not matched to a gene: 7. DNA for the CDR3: TGTGCCACCAGCAGAGATGGGACTAGCGGTTTGGAGGAGCTGTTTTTT. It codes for CATSRDGTSGLEELFF.

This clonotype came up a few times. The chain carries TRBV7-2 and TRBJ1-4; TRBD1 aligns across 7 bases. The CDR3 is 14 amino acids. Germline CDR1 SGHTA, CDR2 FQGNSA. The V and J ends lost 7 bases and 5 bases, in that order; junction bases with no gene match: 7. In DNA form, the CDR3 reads TGTGCCAGCACCAGGGGACAGTTAAATGAAAAACTGTTTTTT. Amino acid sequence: CASTRGQLNEKLFF.

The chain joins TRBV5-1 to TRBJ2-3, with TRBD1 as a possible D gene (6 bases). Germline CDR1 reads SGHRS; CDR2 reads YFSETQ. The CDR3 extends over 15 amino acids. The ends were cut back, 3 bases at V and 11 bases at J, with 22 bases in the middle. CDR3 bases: TGCGCCAGCAGCTCTCTTGGGACACCCGGCGAGAGGCAGTATTTT. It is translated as CASSSLGTPGERQYF.